Below, 17 T cell receptor beta chains from the same sample are listed, as sequenced in a study of blood T cell repertoires in COVID-19 (dated by TCRdb to 2018 to 2020). Library creation used the immunoSEQ multiplex PCR assay. The immuneACCESS repertoire file appears here via TCRdb, limited to in-frame rearrangements. These files lack a portion of the clones; in checked studies, under half of the deficit traces to unresolved V genes, and the cause of the others is not known. Counted in this sample were about 230,000 clones; roughly 80% of them appeared once. The top ten clonotypes cover approximately 8% of the sample. Sequencing used peripheral blood. These TCRs come from an elderly woman with acute or convalescent COVID-19.

The chain uses TRBV3-1 (or the pseudogene TRBV3-2) and TRBJ1-3; tentative D call: TRBD1 (5 bases). Germline CDR1 reads LGHDT; CDR2 reads YNNKEL (reference sequence). V lost 2 bases and J 2 bases, leaving 13 bases between the germline ends. The CDR3 sequence is 16 residues long. Written as DNA, the CDR3 is TGTGCCAGCAGCCAAAGCCAGGGTAATCCTGGAAACACCATATATTTT. It translates to CASSQSQGNPGNTIYF.

In nucleotides, the CDR3 is TGTGCCAGTAGTATCGGGTCGAACACTGAAGCTTTCTTT. Translation gives CASSIGSNTEAFF. The chain is built from TRBV19 and TRBJ1-1; unclear D gene. The CDR3 is made up of 13 amino acids. Trimming cost V 3 bases and J 1 base, with 6 bases left between them. The germline gives CDR1 LNHDA, CDR2 SQIVND (reference sequence).

This chain links TRBV28 with TRBJ1-1; D is perhaps TRBD1 (5 bases). Trimming stripped 6 bases from V and 4 bases from J, with 15 bases between. The CDR3 has 14 residues. The germline V gene encodes CDR1 MDHEN and CDR2 SYDVKM. The CDR3 loop reads CASRAGPLGTEAFF. CDR3 DNA: TGTGCCAGCAGAGCAGGGCCCCTGGGCACTGAAGCTTTCTTT.

The gene calls are TRBV11-2 and TRBJ1-4; possible D gene TRBD1, 5 bases. There are 17 residues in the CDR3. V lost 4 bases to trimming and J lost 8 bases, with 23 bases between them. In germline, CDR1 is SGHAT, CDR2 FQNNGV. The DNA for the CDR3 is TGTGCCAGCAGCTGGAACTGGGCGGTGGGGGGAAGGGAAAAACTGTTTTTT. It translates to CASSWNWAVGGREKLFF.

This clone was counted ten times or more. The chain couples TRBV28 to TRBJ1-2; 8 bases are shared with TRBD1. V dropped 6 bases and J dropped 7; count of bases not matched to a gene: 16. Germline CDR1 and CDR2: MDHEN and SYDVKM. This CDR3 has 16 residues. The CDR3: CASSRIQGALVGGYTF. CDR3 bases: TGTGCCAGCAGCCGGATCCAGGGGGCGTTAGTGGGTGGCTACACCTTC.

This CDR3 reads CASRVALSGETQYF. As DNA, the CDR3 is TGTGCCAGCAGGGTCGCGCTTTCAGGGGAGACCCAGTACTTC. This chain links TRBV28 with TRBJ2-5; D is perhaps TRBD1 (5 bases). Deletions cut 6 bases from V and 5 bases from J, with 16 bases between. Germline assignment: CDR1 MDHEN and CDR2 SYDVKM. The CDR3 runs 14 residues.

V usage is TRBV6-1 and J usage is TRBJ1-5; the match to TRBD1 covers 11 bases. Per the germline V gene, CDR1 is MNHNS and CDR2 is SASEGT. V shed 3 bases and J 4 bases; nucleotides not matched to a gene: 2. This CDR3 has 15 amino acids. CDR3 loop: CASSDGTGGNQPQHF. For the CDR3, the DNA is TGTGCCAGCAGTGACGGGACAGGGGGTAATCAGCCCCAGCATTTT.

This chain uses TRBV19 with TRBJ2-7; the match to TRBD1 covers 10 bases. V trimming: 5 bases; J trimming: 0 bases; junction bases outside the gene matches: 1. The CDR3 extends over 14 amino acids. CDR1 and CDR2 (germline): LNHDA, SQIVND (reference sequence). Here the CDR3 DNA reads TGTGCCAGTAGTGGACAGGGGGGCTCCTACGAGCAGTACTTC. The encoded protein is CASSGQGGSYEQYF. Together with reference TRBV19 and TRBJ2-7, the CDR3 gives the full variable domain: DGGITQSPKYLFRKEGQNVTLSCEQNLNHDAMYWYRQDPGQGLRLIYYSQIVNDFQKGDIAEGYSVSREKKESFPLTVTSAQKNPTAFYLCASSGQGGSYEQYFGPGTRLTVT.

This clone was observed at least ten times. This chain connects TRBV18 to TRBJ1-1, with 7 bases identical to TRBD1. V was pared by 3 bases and J by 5 bases, with 12 bases of the junction left unmatched. Germline CDR1 reads KGHSH; CDR2 reads LQKENI. This CDR3 comprises 16 residues. CDR3 amino acids: CASSPSRTGSRTEAFF. The CDR3 DNA sequence: TGTGCCAGCTCACCGTCACGGACAGGTAGTAGAACTGAAGCTTTCTTT.

The chain couples TRBV5-1 to TRBJ2-7; 8 bases agree with TRBD1. CDR1 and CDR2 from the germline V gene are SGHRS and YFSETQ. The CDR3 spans 14 residues. V dropped 4 bases and J dropped 2; count of bases not matched to a gene: 5. In DNA form, the CDR3 reads TGCGCCAGCAGCGGCGGACAGGGACCCTACGAGCAGTACTTC. Translation gives CASSGGQGPYEQYF.

The chain joins TRBV18 to TRBJ1-5; 7 bases map to TRBD1. V trimming: 2 bases; J trimming: 6 bases; junction bases outside the gene matches: 10. Germline lookup yields CDR1 KGHSH and CDR2 LQKENI. The CDR3 is 16 residues long. The CDR3 sequence: CASSPVAQGEIQPQHF. In nucleotides, the CDR3 is TGTGCCAGCTCACCAGTGGCCCAGGGGGAAATTCAGCCCCAGCATTTT.

The chain combines TRBV19 with TRBJ2-2; 10 nucleotides align to TRBD1. Unmatched junction bases numbered 5, after V lost 8 bases and J lost 2 bases. Germline V gene sequence: CDR1 LNHDA, CDR2 SQIVND (reference sequence). The CDR3 loop spans 15 amino acids. The CDR3 here is CASRRQGANTGELFF. CDR3 nucleotide sequence: TGTGCCAGTCGTAGACAGGGGGCAAACACCGGGGAGCTGTTTTTT.

The rearrangement uses TRBV6-5 and TRBJ1-5; maybe TRBD1 (6 bases). V was trimmed by 4 bases and J by 4 bases, leaving 8 bases between them. Germline lookup yields CDR1 MNHEY and CDR2 SVGAGI. CDR3 length: 13 residues. Here the CDR3 reads CASSLQGNQPQHF. The CDR3, as DNA: TGTGCCAGCAGTTTGCAGGGGAATCAGCCCCAGCATTTT.

This chain uses TRBV27 with TRBJ1-2; 10 bases map to TRBD1. The germline CDR1 and CDR2 sequences are MNHEY and SMNVEV (reference sequence). The trim removed 5 bases at V and 3 bases at J, leaving 6 bases unmatched. CDR3 size: 15 residues. The CDR3 here is CASSPWTGGDYGYTF. In DNA form, the CDR3 reads TGTGCCAGCAGTCCGTGGACAGGGGGGGACTATGGCTACACCTTC.

This rearrangement joins TRBV19 to TRBJ1-4; D unresolved. The CDR3 spans 15 residues. The V gene lost 6 bases and the J gene lost 8 bases, with 19 bases spanning the gap. Germline CDR1 and CDR2: LNHDA and SQIVND (reference sequence). The CDR3, as DNA: TGTGCCAGTAGCCCCATAGCGGCAGATGGGGAAAAACTGTTTTTT. Protein product: CASSPIAADGEKLFF. Variable domain in full (rest from reference TRBV19 and TRBJ1-4): DGGITQSPKYLFRKEGQNVTLSCEQNLNHDAMYWYRQDPGQGLRLIYYSQIVNDFQKGDIAEGYSVSREKKESFPLTVTSAQKNPTAFYLCASSPIAADGEKLFFGSGTQLSVL.

The genes are TRBV5-6 and TRBJ1-1, with D possibly being TRBD1 (6 bases). The V gene lost 4 bases and the J gene lost 6 bases, with 22 bases spanning the gap. The CDR3 contains 16 residues. Looked up from germline, CDR1 is SGHDT and CDR2 is YYEEEE. The chain's CDR3 is CASSPITGSPVAEAFF. The CDR3 DNA follows: TGTGCCAGCAGCCCAATAACAGGGTCGCCAGTTGCTGAAGCTTTCTTT.

In its sample, this clone was seen a few times. V and J are TRBV6-5 and TRBJ1-2; D is unresolved. Trimming shortened V by 5 bases and J by 6 bases, and 13 bases separated the two germline ends. CDR1 MNHEY and CDR2 SVGAGI come from the germline V gene. There are 13 residues in the CDR3. The CDR3 loop reads CASSLSESDGYTF. The CDR3, as DNA: TGTGCCAGCAGTCTGAGCGAGTCAGATGGCTACACCTTC.